This TCR beta chain was captured by sequencing in a study of STAT5B mutations in CD4+ large granular lymphocyte leukemia (dated 2022 in TCRdb). For the study in its entirety: Among the healthy controls, the CDR3 'QG' motif was associated with a particular HLA allele. The study compared the TCRbeta repertoires of patients with CD4+ T-cell large granular lymphocyte leukemia against those of healthy blood donors. The purity of purified fractions was confirmed by flow cytometry on FACSCanto II or FACSVerse to exceed 95% among lymphocytes. What the research found in general, with its limitations: The main leukemic clonotypes were found to be private to each patient, although approximately 25% of the main leukemic clonotypes were detected at low frequency in the non-leukemic repertoires of other patients. Compared with healthy CD4+ repertoires, CD4-sorted patient repertoires appeared more clonal, and this difference remained even after the putative leukemic clones were removed. The data were not HLA-matched, and the relatively small sample size could explain the higher clonality seen in CD4+ compared with CD8+ T-LGLL.

TCRbeta rearrangements were sequenced from genomic DNA using the immunoSEQ assay at survey resolution. Per the source publication's procedure: In the TCR sequencing data, the lowest productive clonotype frequency that could be detected was 2.59 x 10-5. Only productive TCRbeta rearrangements, meaning sequences that were complete and in-frame, were kept for the analyses. Clonality for each sample was calculated as Simpson clonality in the immunoSEQ Analyzer version 3.0. Based on frequency, clones were grouped as very rare, small, medium, large (1-20%) or hyperexpanded (>20%). OLGA 1.2.3 estimated generation probabilities, VDJtools produced V-gene circos plots, VDJdb was queried for specificities, and GLIPH identified CDR3 motifs. In its TCRdb copy, this immuneACCESS table keeps in-frame sequences only and misses some clones. Where compared with another copy, unresolved V genes explain less than half of these, and the others have no known cause. D and trimming were read from the DNA, whereas the V and J calls and clone size are those reported in that table. The sample table holds about 32,000 clones, of which 60% to 80% were seen once. The ten largest make up roughly 0.44% of the sample.

The healthy control group was made up of a few dozen blood donors, and the Finnish Red Cross blood service supplied their buffy coats. All TCR-sequenced material derived from peripheral blood: patient blood samples and healthy donor buffy coats. Peripheral blood mononuclear cells were isolated by Ficoll-Hypaque gradient centrifugation. CD4+ cells were magnetically purified from the buffy coats of healthy controls. The Gentra Puregene Cell and Tissue kit was used for genomic DNA extraction, and quantification was performed on a Qubit 2.0 fluorometer. This clone was recorded only once. Its antigen is still unknown. No quality values exist for individual bases; no much larger clone is one base distant. Sequencing used CD4+ T cells from blood buffy coats. The source of this sequence is a human donor in good health.

This receptor has the CDR3 CASSTLYEQYF. The DNA sequence follows: TGTGCCAGCAGCACTTTGTACGAGCAGTACTTC. Here the chain combines TRBV11-2 and TRBJ2-7, with no reliable assignment of the D segment. According to the germline V gene, CDR1 reads SGHAT and CDR2 reads FQNNGV. Relative to germline, V is 5 bases shorter and J is 4 bases shorter, with 6 bases between their ends. CDR3 length: 11 amino acids, cysteine to phenylalanine. Only CDR3 DNA remains: 33 bases, in frame from the first base.